The rows below give T cell receptor beta chains drawn from one sample of a study of somatic mutations in cytotoxic T cells in rheumatoid arthritis. The repertoire was sequenced with immunoSEQ multiplex PCR; TCRdb's copy has only in-frame clones and lacks some. The table lists 10,000 to 13,000 clones, approximately 71% of them singletons. The material sequenced was CD8+ T cells sorted from blood. These receptors were collected from an adult with rheumatoid arthritis. CDR3s include the opening cysteine and the closing phenylalanine or tryptophan. Fields, in order: V gene, CDR3 protein.

V: TRBV19
CDR3: CASSWGPRPYEQYF

V: TRBV6-5
CDR3: CASSPLRGRVGELFF

V: TRBV6-5
CDR3: CASSSHEAFF

V: TRBV27
CDR3: CASSWDAYNEQFF

V: TRBV4-1
CDR3: CASSPGLSYEQYF

V: TRBV11-2
CDR3: CASSPYMNTEAFF

V: TRBV27
CDR3: CAALAYSTGGTEAFF

V: TRBV7-9
CDR3: CASSLVESSGELFF

V: TRBV6-1
CDR3: CASSDGQYRHYEQYF

V: TRBV5-1
CDR3: CASNLAGSYNEQFF

V: TRBV11-2
CDR3: CASSLGVGGTEAFF

V: TRBV13
CDR3: CASSPTAGGTYNEQFF

V: TRBV11-2
CDR3: CASSSSTGYTYQETQYF

V: TRBV4-1
CDR3: CASSSRANYGYTF

V: TRBV5-6
CDR3: CASTGRPYNSPLHF

V: TRBV6-4
CDR3: CASSGTSGGAGDTQYF

V: TRBV18
CDR3: CASSPVDSPNTGELFF

V: TRBV6-6
CDR3: CASSYSRGEAFF

V: TRBV13
CDR3: CASSQRLAVNTDTQYF

V: TRBV29-1
CDR3: CSGKVRGEPNEKLFF

V: TRBV7-2
CDR3: CASSPLIMVGGHEQYF

V: TRBV7-9
CDR3: CASSSTLTSESHPYNEQFF

V: TRBV11-3
CDR3: CASSQGLAGGFYNEQFF

V: TRBV4-1
CDR3: CASSHGQGEETQYF

V: TRBV7-9
CDR3: CASSLEGFQQETQYF

V: TRBV7-9
CDR3: CASSPRNGLAGKDNEQFF

V: TRBV25-1
CDR3: CASSEYRVQETQYF

V: TRBV6-1
CDR3: CASREPTGTNYGYTF

V: TRBV9
CDR3: CASSAGTGNTYEQYF

V: TRBV6-5
CDR3: CASSYSWKTMNTEAFF

V: TRBV6-5
CDR3: CASSTLRDKLYEQYF

V: TRBV7-9
CDR3: CASSFLAGGHDEQFF

V: TRBV7-6
CDR3: CASSLELVAAGELFF

V: TRBV16
CDR3: CASSPPTALEAFF

V: TRBV7-9
CDR3: CASSSVQVELNTEAFF